This T cell receptor beta chain was identified in a study of graft-versus-host responses after intestinal transplantation. As for this clone: Its antigen remains unknown.

Whole-study findings and limits: GvH clones turned up in recipient marrow; some had shown up first in ileum or blood.

The assay was immunoSEQ multiplex PCR, and TCRdb's table has in-frame clones only and misses some. The data show tens of thousands of clones, around nine tenths seen once. The CDR3 consists of 15 residues. The V end lost 0 bases, the J end lost 0 bases, and 9 bases lay between the germline ends. From germline, CDR1 is SGHTA and CDR2 FQGTGA. The receptor's source is a human donor who was the organ donor for an intestinal transplant. This specimen was unstimulated CD4+ T cells sorted from spleen or lymph node cells, taken before transplant. The chain carries TRBV7-3 and TRBJ2-7; the D is unclear. Written as DNA, the CDR3 is TGTGCCAGCAGCTTAACGAGCCAGAGCTCCTACGAGCAGTACTTC. It is translated as CASSLTSQSSYEQYF. The full variable domain, with the rest looked up from reference TRBV7-3 and TRBJ2-7, is GAGVSQTPSNKVTEKGKYVELRCDPISGHTALYWYRQSLGQGPEFLIYFQGTGAADDSGLPNDRFFAVRPEGSVSTLKIQRTERGDSAVYLCASSLTSQSSYEQYFGPGTRLTVT.